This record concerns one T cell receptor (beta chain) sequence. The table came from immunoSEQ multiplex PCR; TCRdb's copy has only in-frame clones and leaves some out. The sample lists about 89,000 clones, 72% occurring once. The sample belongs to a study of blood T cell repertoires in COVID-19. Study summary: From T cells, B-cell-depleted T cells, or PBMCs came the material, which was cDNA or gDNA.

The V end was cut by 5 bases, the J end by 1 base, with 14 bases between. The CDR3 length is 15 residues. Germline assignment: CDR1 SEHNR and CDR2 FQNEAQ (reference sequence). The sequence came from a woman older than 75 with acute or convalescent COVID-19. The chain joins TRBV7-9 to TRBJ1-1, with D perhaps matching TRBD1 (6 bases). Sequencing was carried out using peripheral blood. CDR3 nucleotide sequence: TGTGCCAGCAGCGCTCTGACAGGACAGAACACTGAAGCTTTCTTT. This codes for CASSALTGQNTEAFF.